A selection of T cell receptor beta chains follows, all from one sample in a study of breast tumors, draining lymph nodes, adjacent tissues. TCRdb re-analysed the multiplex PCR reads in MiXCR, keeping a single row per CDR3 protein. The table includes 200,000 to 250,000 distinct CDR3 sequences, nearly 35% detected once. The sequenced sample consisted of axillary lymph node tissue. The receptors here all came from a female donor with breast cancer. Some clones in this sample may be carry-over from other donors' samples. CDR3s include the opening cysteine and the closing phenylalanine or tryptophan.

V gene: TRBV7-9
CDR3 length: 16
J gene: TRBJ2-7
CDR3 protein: CASSGPGDRDTYEQYF

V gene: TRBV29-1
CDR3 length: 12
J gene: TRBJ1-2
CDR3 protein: CSVYTTVYGYHF

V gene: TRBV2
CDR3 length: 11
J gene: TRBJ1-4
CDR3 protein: CASSVKGKLFF

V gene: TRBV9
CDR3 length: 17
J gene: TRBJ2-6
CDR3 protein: CASSVALGGTGANVLTF

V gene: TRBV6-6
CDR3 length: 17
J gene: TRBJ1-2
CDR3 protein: CASSYVDRANRNYGYTF

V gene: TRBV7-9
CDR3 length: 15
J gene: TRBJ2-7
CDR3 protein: CASSLEVAGVYEQYF

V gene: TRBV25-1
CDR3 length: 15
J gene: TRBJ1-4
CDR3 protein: CASSPPGRINEKLFF

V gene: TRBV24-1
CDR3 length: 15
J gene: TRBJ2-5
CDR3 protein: CATRPDRGAQETQYF

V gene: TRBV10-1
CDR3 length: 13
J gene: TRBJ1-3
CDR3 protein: CASSKDVGNTIYF

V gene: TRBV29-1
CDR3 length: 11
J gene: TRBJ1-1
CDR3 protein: CSVDPGQGAFF

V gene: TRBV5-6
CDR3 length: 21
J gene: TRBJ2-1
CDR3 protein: CASSSRMLLAGHQSSYNEQFF

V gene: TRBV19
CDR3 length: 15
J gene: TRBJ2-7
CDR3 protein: CASSIEGARGYEQYF

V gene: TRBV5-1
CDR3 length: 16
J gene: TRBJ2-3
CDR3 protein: CASSWFNLGATDTQYF

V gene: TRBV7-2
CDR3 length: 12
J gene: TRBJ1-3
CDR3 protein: CASSLVRDSTYF

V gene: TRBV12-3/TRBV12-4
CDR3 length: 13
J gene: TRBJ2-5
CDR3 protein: CASSFGGMETQYF

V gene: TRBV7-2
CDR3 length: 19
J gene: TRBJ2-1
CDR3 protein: CASSPVFAAGGPGNNEQFF

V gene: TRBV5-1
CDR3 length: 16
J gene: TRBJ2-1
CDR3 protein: CASSLTGRGVYNEQFF

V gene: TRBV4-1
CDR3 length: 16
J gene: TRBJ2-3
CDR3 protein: CASSSTGRPSTDTQYF

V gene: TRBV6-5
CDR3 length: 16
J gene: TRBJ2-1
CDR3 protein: CASSYSGSRHYNEQFF

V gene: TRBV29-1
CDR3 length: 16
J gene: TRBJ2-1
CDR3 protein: CSVEGTSSGRRGEQFF

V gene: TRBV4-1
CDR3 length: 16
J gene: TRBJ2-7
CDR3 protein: CASSQVSDRGTYEQYF

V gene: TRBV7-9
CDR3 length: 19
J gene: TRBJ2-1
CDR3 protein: CASSLPTGERAGGYNEQFF

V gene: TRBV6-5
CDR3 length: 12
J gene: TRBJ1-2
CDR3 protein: CASSQTGNGYTF

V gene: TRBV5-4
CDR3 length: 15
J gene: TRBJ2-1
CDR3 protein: CASSLPGQGYIEQFF

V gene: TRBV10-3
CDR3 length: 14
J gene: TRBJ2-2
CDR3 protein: CATGQGAGTGELFF

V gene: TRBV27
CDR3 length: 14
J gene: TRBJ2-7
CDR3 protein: CASSSWGQRGEQYF

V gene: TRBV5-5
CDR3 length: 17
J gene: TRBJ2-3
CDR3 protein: CASSPYLARKSTDTQYF

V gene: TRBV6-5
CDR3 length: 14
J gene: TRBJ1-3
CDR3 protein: CASSYSRSGNTIYF

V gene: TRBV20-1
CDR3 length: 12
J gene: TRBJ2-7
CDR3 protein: CSADRGSYEQYF